This TCR beta chain emerged from a study of beta chain features in type 1 diabetes (dated by TCRdb to 2016 to 2019). Study-level background: No differences in mean age, gender distribution, total cell number or subset yield were found between patients and healthy donors. A total of 85 million to 140 million sorted cells were examined across all samples, and a strong correlation was observed between cell number per subset and RNA yield. The study compared TCRB repertoires of sorted circulating CD4+ T cell subsets between recently diagnosed type 1 diabetes patients and matched healthy donors. Regulatory and stem cell-like memory subsets were obtained from only 8 patients and roughly eight healthy donors, while naive and central memory subsets were obtained from all 30 or so donors.

Ten or more counts support this clone. The target of this receptor is not known. The sample holds no much larger clone one base away, and base qualities are not on file. From each donor, a single peripheral blood sample of around 120 mL on average was drawn into heparinised tubes. Using a panel that included CD45RO, CCR7, CD25, CD127, CD95 and CD27, naive, central memory, regulatory and stem cell-like memory CD4+ T cells were sorted on a BD FACSAria II. Purity was above 95% for every sorted population. PBMCs were separated immediately by Lymphoprep density gradient centrifugation and were stained directly, without being cultured. So that batch effects would be minimized, each experiment stained and sorted samples in pairs, pairing one healthy donor with one patient. All of the isolated RNA was reverse transcribed with the High Capacity cDNA Reverse Transcription Kit, so expressed TCRB transcripts were sequenced. Naive, central memory and regulatory T cell samples underwent deep immunoSEQ sequencing, averaging about 3.57 million total reads per sample. After sorted cells were lysed in RLT buffer, RNA was extracted with DNase-treated RNeasy Micro or Mini kits, with the choice depending on cell number. To prevent cross-contamination, every cell subset was processed on its own, while patient and healthy donor samples were processed together. TCRB sequences were amplified from cDNA with the immunoSEQ multiplex PCR, producing 87-bp fragments spanning the CDR3 region. Amplicons were sequenced on the Illumina HiSeq platform. From the authors' description of their analysis: Synthetic template baselines were used to correct PCR bias computationally, reads within Hamming distance 2 were collapsed together, and singletons that could not be merged were discarded. Reads were aligned against IMGT so that V, D and J genes, CDR3 length and insertions or deletions at six rearrangement sites could be assigned. Within each subset, clonotype counts were normalized to the number of sorted cells before true diversity and Gini coefficients were calculated with the tcR R package. The overlap coefficient, calculated on TCRB nucleotide sequences, was used to quantify repertoire sharing. The immuneACCESS repertoire file appears here via TCRdb, limited to in-frame rearrangements. These files lack a portion of the clones; in checked studies, under half of the deficit traces to unresolved V genes, and the cause of the others is not known. The DNA gave D and trimming, while V, J and clone size come from that table. This sample is represented by more than 95,000 clones; 17% of them were singletons. The top ten hold 2.6% of the sample.

Broader findings and caveats from the paper: Naive, central memory and regulatory TCRB repertoires appeared more similar among patients than among healthy donors. Sequencing cDNA rather than genomic DNA could over-represent highly expressing activated cells, although activation and CD3 levels did not differ between groups. Shorter templates might be favored by PCR, yet because patient and control samples were amplified and corrected together, any such skew would affect both groups equally. In all four CD4+ subsets, TCRB CDR3 length was moderately but significantly shorter in type 1 diabetes patients. Only small numbers of individuals were included in the HLA sub-analyses, which left unresolved whether HLA type had any influence on TCRB rearrangement. Fewer insertions and more nucleotide deletions at VDJ recombination sites were observed in patients with type 1 diabetes, implying thymic rearrangement abnormalities.

V is trimmed back by 3 bases and J by 0 bases, and the junction contains 2 bases that no gene match accounts for. The germline V gene sets CDR1 to SGHTA and CDR2 to FQGNSA. The CDR3 sequence holds 14 residues, the cysteine and phenylalanine included. CDR3 DNA is the only sequence kept; it has 42 bases, read in frame from the first base. The receptor comes from a man aged 18 to 29 with type 1 diabetes. Sequencing was performed on central memory CD4+ T cells from blood. The rearranged chain carries TRBV7-2 and TRBJ2-7, with 7 middle bases fitting TRBD1. The CDR3: CASSFRQGSYEQYF. The nucleotide sequence reads TGTGCCAGCAGCTTTCGACAGGGCTCCTACGAGCAGTACTTC.